Each of the 24 T cell receptor beta chains below was sequenced from the same sample in a study of regulatory T cells in long-lasting Graves disease. Time point noted: newly diagnosed GD, antithyroid drugs for less than 3 months. The TCR library was made from RNA that had been extracted from PBMCs in TRIzol. Building of the TCR beta libraries involved iRepertoire HTBI primers and Arm-PCR of CDR3 regions. From the multiplex PCR reads, TCRdb called clonotypes with MiXCR, one entry per CDR3 protein. Among a few hundred thousand distinct CDR3 sequences listed, more than 15% were seen once. The sample was also reused in another study, on T cells in Graves' hyperthyroidism and ophthalmopathy.

This sample comprised peripheral blood mononuclear cells (PBMCs), obtained at new diagnosis, from a patient treated with antithyroid drugs. Receptor source: a woman aged 30 to 39 with Graves disease.

This clonotype was seen at least ten times. This rearrangement joins TRBV6-5 to TRBJ1-1, with 9 positions matching TRBD1. Trimming removed 2 bases from V and 1 base from J; junction bases left unmatched: 14. This CDR3 region has 19 residues. Germline lookup yields CDR1 MNHEY and CDR2 SVGAGI. As DNA, the CDR3 is TGTGCCAGCAGTTACATCTTTTCCCGAGGGGACAGGGCGAACACTGAAGCTTTCTTT. Translated: CASSYIFSRGDRANTEAFF.

This clonotype was counted at least ten times. The rearrangement joins TRBV5-1 to TRBJ2-7; TRBD2 matches 9 bases. Unmatched junction bases numbered 6, after V lost 0 bases and J lost 5 bases. CDR3 size: 15 residues. CDR1 and CDR2 (germline): SGHRS, YFSETQ. The CDR3 loop reads CASSLVVAGANEQYF. In DNA form, the CDR3 reads TGCGCCAGCAGCTTGGTAGTAGCGGGAGCCAACGAGCAGTACTTC.

This clonotype was observed at least ten times. The chain uses TRBV19 and TRBJ1-5; D gene uncertain. This CDR3 is built from 13 residues. The ends were cut back, 6 bases at V and 3 bases at J, with 9 bases in the middle. Germline V gives CDR1 LNHDA, CDR2 SQIVND (reference sequence). Here the CDR3 DNA reads TGTGCCAGTAGCTATAAAATCAATCAGCCCCAGCATTTT. Its protein is CASSYKINQPQHF.

This clonotype came up many times. The genes are TRBV3-1 and TRBJ1-4; D uncertain. Germline V gene sequence: CDR1 LGHDT, CDR2 YNNKEL (reference sequence). Trimming removed 4 bases from V and 0 bases from J, with 9 bases in between. CDR3 size: 15 residues. The DNA of the CDR3 is TGTGCCAGCAGCCGACGGGGTGCAACTAATGAAAAACTGTTTTTT. It encodes CASSRRGATNEKLFF. The whole variable domain, filled in from reference TRBV3-1 and TRBJ1-4, reads DTAVSQTPKYLVTQMGNDKSIKCEQNLGHDTMYWYKQDSKKFLKIMFSYNNKELIINETVPNRFSPKSPDKAHLNLHINSLELGDSAVYFCASSRRGATNEKLFFGSGTQLSVL.

This clonotype was seen only a few times. The genes are TRBV2 and TRBJ1-2; no clear D gene. Trimming removed 2 bases at V and 7 bases at J, with 11 bases between. This CDR3 is 13 amino acids long. Per the germline V gene, CDR1 is SNHLY and CDR2 is FYNNEI. The chain's CDR3 is CASSESLLGGYTF. The CDR3 nucleotides read TGTGCCAGCAGTGAATCCCTCTTGGGTGGCTACACCTTC.

The chain employs TRBV5-4 and TRBJ1-4, with unresolved D. The CDR3 totals 15 residues. Germline V gives CDR1 SGHNT, CDR2 YYREEE (reference sequence). V was cut by 3 bases and J by 2 bases, with 11 bases left in between. The CDR3 nucleotides are TGTGCCAGCAGCTGGAGGGCGGATACTAATGAAAAACTGTTTTTT. Translation gives CASSWRADTNEKLFF.

This clonotype has a handful of counts. This chain links TRBV12-3 or TRBV12-4 with TRBJ1-1, with 7 bases aligning to TRBD1. Trimming removed 3 bases from V and 4 bases from J; junction bases left unmatched: 5. This CDR3 has 14 residues. The chain's CDR3 is CASSFRTGGTEAFF. CDR3 DNA: TGTGCCAGCAGTTTTAGGACAGGCGGCACTGAAGCTTTCTTT.

This clonotype showed up many times. This chain uses TRBV6-1 with TRBJ1-5; 7 nucleotides match TRBD1. CDR3 size: 14 residues. V lost 8 bases, J lost 0 bases, and 4 bases stayed unmatched. Germline loops: CDR1 MNHNS, CDR2 SASEGT. CDR3 loop: CASGRGNSNQPQHF. The CDR3 coding sequence is TGTGCCAGCGGCAGGGGGAATAGCAATCAGCCCCAGCATTTT.

In this sample, this clonotype turned up many times. The chain combines TRBV5-5 with TRBJ1-1, with D possibly being TRBD1 (5 bases). This CDR3 is 13 amino acids long. Germline CDR1 is SGHKS and CDR2 is YYEKEE (reference sequence). V was pared by 4 bases and J by 13 bases, with 20 bases between. For the CDR3, the DNA is TGTGCCAGCAGCGGGGGTACTCACCAAGTACATTTCTTT. Protein sequence: CASSGGTHQVHFF.

Comments on this clonotype: A read error may explain this, as a much larger clone is one base away. For the CDR3, the DNA is TGCAGTGCTAGAGCTGGGGAAGTGAACACTGAAGCTTTCTTT. Its protein product is CSARAGEVNTEAFF. This sequence joins TRBV20-1 and TRBJ1-1; D gene ambiguous. There are 14 residues in the CDR3. Per germline, CDR1 DFQATT and CDR2 SNEGSKA (reference sequence). V was cut by 1 base and J by 0 bases, with 9 bases left in between.

This clonotype was seen repeatedly, ten times or more. This chain uses TRBV20-1 with TRBJ1-1; no reliable D call. Looked up from germline, CDR1 is DFQATT and CDR2 is SNEGSKA (reference sequence). The CDR3 totals 12 residues. Trimming left V 6 bases short and J 1 base short, with 9 bases between. This CDR3 reads CSAAGRNTEAFF. CDR3 in DNA: TGCAGTGCAGCAGGCAGGAACACTGAAGCTTTCTTT.

This clonotype was seen at least ten times. V usage is TRBV5-1 and J usage is TRBJ1-2; D uncertain. V lost 1 base and J 5 bases, leaving 12 bases between the germline ends. Germline V gives CDR1 SGHRS, CDR2 YFSETQ. This CDR3 contains 14 residues. CDR3 coding DNA: TGCGCCAGCAGCTTGAACGGGTTCTCGTATGGCTACACCTTC. Encoded protein: CASSLNGFSYGYTF.

To note about this clonotype: This clone may be a read error of a much larger clone one base away. The J gene is TRBJ2-7, the V gene TRBV18; D remains ambiguous. The CDR3 runs 11 residues. Germline CDR1 is KGHSH and CDR2 is LQKENI. CDR3 amino acids: CTSSLTYEQYF. In nucleotides, the CDR3 is TGTACCAGCTCACTAACCTACGAGCAGTACTTC.

Concerning this clonotype itself: One base away lies a much larger clone, so this may be a sequencing read error. J is TRBJ2-2 and V is TRBV4-1; 10 bases map to TRBD1. Per the germline V gene, CDR1 is MGHRA and CDR2 is YSYEKL. With V trimmed by 4 bases and J by 0 bases, 8 bases remained unmatched. The CDR3 extends over 18 amino acids. CDR3 region: CASSRRTGGATNTGELFF. CDR3 sequence (DNA): TGCGCCAGCAGCCGAAGGACAGGGGGTGCCACGAACACCGGGGAGCTGTTTTTT.

This clonotype was seen repeatedly, ten times or more. The chain joins TRBV5-4 to TRBJ1-2; D remains unclear. CDR1 and CDR2 (germline): SGHNT, YYREEE (reference sequence). Deletions cut 7 bases from V and 8 bases from J, with 15 bases between. This CDR3 has 12 amino acids. Written as DNA, the CDR3 is TGTGCCAGCCGAGGCGGAGCTCTCGGCTACACCTTC. It translates to CASRGGALGYTF.

This clonotype came up many times. This chain links TRBV20-1 with TRBJ2-7; tentatively, D is TRBD2 (6 bases). V was clipped by 6 bases and J by 2 bases, with 17 bases between them. The V gene's germline CDR1 is DFQATT and CDR2 SNEGSKA (reference sequence). The CDR3 has 14 residues. In nucleotides, the CDR3 is TGCAGTGCACCACGCCGGGACTCACCCTACGAGCAGTACTTC. Protein product: CSAPRRDSPYEQYF.

This clonotype has at least ten counts. In nucleotides, the CDR3 is TGCGCCAGCAGCGCCCCCAAAGATTTTAACACTGAAGCTTTCTTT. Translating gives CASSAPKDFNTEAFF. The chain links TRBV5-1 to TRBJ1-1; D not certain. The CDR3 is made up of 15 amino acids. V was trimmed by 4 bases and J by 2 bases, leaving 15 bases between them. CDR1 and CDR2 (germline): SGHRS, YFSETQ.

In its sample, this clonotype was seen many times. The rearrangement joins TRBV20-1 to TRBJ2-7, with TRBD1 matching 9 bases. CDR1 and CDR2 from the germline V gene are DFQATT and SNEGSKA (reference sequence). The CDR3 totals 12 residues. The CDR3 protein is CSRQGGSYEQYF. In DNA, the CDR3 is TGCAGCAGACAGGGGGGGAGCTACGAGCAGTACTTC.

This clonotype was observed at least ten times. The chain uses TRBV5-5 and TRBJ2-1, with D unresolved. The CDR3 is 13 residues long. The V end lost 5 bases, the J end lost 6 bases, and 12 bases lay between the germline ends. Germline assignment: CDR1 SGHKS and CDR2 YYEKEE (reference sequence). The DNA for the CDR3 is TGTGCCAGCAGATATGGGTCCGTCAATGAGCAGTTCTTC. Protein product: CASRYGSVNEQFF.

This clonotype was counted ten times or more. V gene TRBV3-1 combines with J gene TRBJ1-6; D is ambiguous. CDR1 is LGHDT and CDR2 is YNNKEL in the germline V gene (reference sequence). This CDR3 has 16 residues. Trimming took 6 bases from V and 8 from J, leaving 20 bases between them. CDR3 amino acids: CASRYGVSVEDSPLHF. The CDR3 coding sequence is TGTGCCAGCAGGTACGGGGTATCGGTAGAGGATTCACCCCTCCACTTT.

This clonotype was detected many times. The V and J genes are TRBV7-9 and TRBJ2-5; D gene uncertain. V was clipped by 1 base and J by 0 bases, with 6 bases between them. The V gene's germline CDR1 is SEHNR and CDR2 FQNEAQ (reference sequence). This CDR3 region has 14 residues. The chain's CDR3 is CASSLDANQETQYF. The CDR3 nucleotides are TGTGCCAGCAGCTTAGACGCCAACCAAGAGACCCAGTACTTC. Variable domain in full (rest from reference TRBV7-9 and TRBJ2-5): DTGVSQNPRHKITKRGQNVTFRCDPISEHNRLYWYRQTLGQGPEFLTYFQNEAQLEKSRLLSDRFSAERPKGSFSTLEIQRTEQGDSAMYLCASSLDANQETQYFGPGTRLLVL.

Details on this clonotype: Being one base from a much bigger clone, this may be a read error. The chain couples TRBV7-2 to TRBJ2-7; a possible D gene is TRBD1 (6 bases). Trimming cost V 2 bases and J 7 bases, with 15 bases left between them. The CDR3 is 14 amino acids. Germline V CDR1 and CDR2: SGHTA, FQGNSA. As DNA, the CDR3 is TGTGCCAGCAGCTTACAGGGGTATTACAATGAGCAGTACTTC. Its protein is CASSLQGYYNEQYF.

This clonotype was detected only a few times. The rearrangement links TRBV20-1 to TRBJ1-3; a weak D match, TRBD1 (5 bases). CDR1 DFQATT and CDR2 SNEGSKA come from the germline V gene (reference sequence). The CDR3 is 13 amino acids. V was shortened by 2 bases and J by 4 bases, with 9 bases between the two germline ends. CDR3 protein: CSARWDGGNTIYF. For the CDR3, the DNA is TGCAGTGCTAGATGGGACGGCGGAAACACCATATATTTT.

A word on this clonotype: Just one base apart from a much larger clone, this may be a read error. CDR3 loop: CASSNTGGTETFF. The CDR3 DNA reads as TGTGCCAGCAGCAATACAGGGGGGACTGAAACTTTCTTT. The chain carries TRBV7-9 and TRBJ1-1; the match to TRBD1 covers 8 bases. The CDR3 has 13 amino acids. Germline V gene sequence: CDR1 SEHNR, CDR2 FQNEAQ (reference sequence).